The rows below give T cell receptor beta chains drawn from one sample of a study of cytomegalovirus exposure and HLA in healthy donors. Only in-frame clones appear in the TCRdb table, and some are missing; sequencing was by immunoSEQ multiplex PCR. Of fewer than 120,000 clones detected, around 85% appear once; the ten largest clones hold about 6.8%. The source material was PBMCs. Every receptor here comes from a man aged 25-45 years in good health and CMV-seropositive. Both conserved end residues are part of each CDR3. The D gene is left open where the match is weak. Clone size is shown for a subset of rows, as once, few, many or a class of expanded clone.

size: NA
V: TRBV6-6
J: TRBJ2-5
D: NA
DNA: TGTGCCAGCAGCCCCACAACAGGGATAGGGCCAGAGACCCAGTACTTC
CDR3: CASSPTTGIGPETQYF

size: NA
V: TRBV7-2
J: TRBJ1-3
D: NA
DNA: TGTGCCAGCAGCTCAGCAGGGAGCTCTGGAAACACCATATATTTT
CDR3: CASSSAGSSGNTIYF

size: few
V: TRBV7-2
J: TRBJ1-4
D: NA
DNA: TGTGCCAGCAGCTCAAACAGGGAGAGTGAAAAACTGTTTTTT
CDR3: CASSSNRESEKLFF

size: NA
V: TRBV2
J: TRBJ1-3
D: NA
DNA: TGTGCCAGCTCTATCTCTGGAAACACCATATATTTT
CDR3: CASSISGNTIYF

size: few
V: TRBV5-6
J: TRBJ2-7
D: NA
DNA: TGTGCCAGCAGCTTCATGAGGTTCCACGAGCAGTACTTC
CDR3: CASSFMRFHEQYF

size: NA
V: TRBV19
J: TRBJ2-6
D: NA
DNA: TGTGCCAGTAGCCCACAGGGCTCTGGGGCCAACGTCCTGACTTTC
CDR3: CASSPQGSGANVLTF

size: NA
V: TRBV27
J: TRBJ2-7
D: TRBD2
DNA: TGTGCCAGCAGTTCGTTTAGCGGGGTCGGCTACGAGCAGTACTTC
CDR3: CASSSFSGVGYEQYF

size: NA
V: TRBV11-2
J: TRBJ2-5
D: NA
DNA: TGTGCCAGCAGCTTCCAGGGACAAGAGACCCAGTACTTC
CDR3: CASSFQGQETQYF

size: NA
V: TRBV5-1
J: TRBJ1-2
D: TRBD1
DNA: TGCGCCAGCAGCTTGGCGACAGGGGTTAACTATGGCTACACCTTC
CDR3: CASSLATGVNYGYTF

size: NA
V: TRBV15
J: TRBJ1-2
D: NA
DNA: TGTGCCACCAGCAGGGGACTGGGAAGGAACTATGGCTACACCTTC
CDR3: CATSRGLGRNYGYTF

size: NA
V: TRBV21-1
J: TRBJ1-2
D: NA
DNA: TGTGCCAGCAGCAAAGTAGGGGAGGCAGGGATGTGGATGGAAGGCTACACCTTC
CDR3: CASSKVGEAGMWMEGYTF

size: NA
V: TRBV6-1
J: TRBJ2-1
D: TRBD2
DNA: TGTGCCAGCAGTGACGAACACGGGGGGGCACAGGAGCAGTTCTTC
CDR3: CASSDEHGGAQEQFF

size: few
V: TRBV4-2
J: TRBJ1-2
D: TRBD1
DNA: TGTGCCAGCACCATGAGGGGGACAGGGGGCAAATATGGCTACACCTTC
CDR3: CASTMRGTGGKYGYTF

size: NA
V: TRBV4-1
J: TRBJ2-7
D: NA
DNA: TGCGCCAGCAGCCAAGAGGGGTTAGGGGCCTACGAGCAGTACTTC
CDR3: CASSQEGLGAYEQYF

size: NA
V: TRBV14
J: TRBJ2-7
D: TRBD1
DNA: TGTGCCAGCAGCCAAGAAGGGACAGGTTGGTCTTGGGAGCAGTACTTC
CDR3: CASSQEGTGWSWEQYF

size: NA
V: TRBV10-3
J: TRBJ1-2
D: TRBD1
DNA: TGTGCCATGGGGACAGGGCTTAACTATGGCTACACCTTC
CDR3: CAMGTGLNYGYTF

size: NA
V: TRBV5-1
J: TRBJ1-2
D: TRBD1
DNA: TGCGCCAGCAGCACCGGACAGGGGGGCTATGGCTACACCTTC
CDR3: CASSTGQGGYGYTF

size: NA
V: TRBV10-3
J: TRBJ2-7
D: TRBD2
DNA: TGTGCCATCAGTGAGGGACTAGCGGCGACCTACGAGCAGTACTTC
CDR3: CAISEGLAATYEQYF

size: NA
V: TRBV6-5
J: TRBJ1-6
D: NA
DNA: TGTGCCAGCAGTTACTCAGGGAGCTCCTATAATTCACCCCTCCACTTT
CDR3: CASSYSGSSYNSPLHF

size: NA
V: TRBV7-6
J: TRBJ2-5
D: TRBD2
DNA: TGTGCCAGCAGCATGACCGGGACTAGCGGGGAGACCCAGTACTTC
CDR3: CASSMTGTSGETQYF

size: once
V: TRBV5-1
J: TRBJ2-7
D: NA
DNA: TGCGCCAGCAGCTTAACAGACATTACCTACGAGCAGTACTTC
CDR3: CASSLTDITYEQYF

size: NA
V: TRBV6-4
J: TRBJ1-2
D: NA
DNA: TGTGCCAGCAGTGACTCTCTCCACCTCCTAGACTATGGCTACACCTTC
CDR3: CASSDSLHLLDYGYTF

size: once
V: TRBV29-1
J: TRBJ1-2
D: TRBD1
DNA: TGCAGCGTTCCAGGGGGCCTCGGTAGCTACACCTTC
CDR3: CSVPGGLGSYTF

size: NA
V: TRBV5-1
J: TRBJ2-3
D: NA
DNA: TGCGCCAGCAGCTTGTCCCCCCTAGACACAGATACGCAGTATTTT
CDR3: CASSLSPLDTDTQYF